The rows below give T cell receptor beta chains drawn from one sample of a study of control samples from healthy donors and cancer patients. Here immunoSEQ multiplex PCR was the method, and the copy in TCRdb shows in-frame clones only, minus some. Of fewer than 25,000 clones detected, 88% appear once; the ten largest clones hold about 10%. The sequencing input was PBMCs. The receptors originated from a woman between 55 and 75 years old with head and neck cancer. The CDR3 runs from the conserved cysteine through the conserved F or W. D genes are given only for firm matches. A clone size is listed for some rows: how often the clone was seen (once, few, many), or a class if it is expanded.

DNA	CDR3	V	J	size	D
TGTGCCACCAGTTTAGCGGGAGGGTACTACAATGAGCAGTTCTTC	CATSLAGGYYNEQFF	TRBV24-1	TRBJ2-1	once	TRBD2
TGTGCCAGCAGCGTCGGAGGGGGCTCCTACGAGCAGTACTTC	CASSVGGGSYEQYF	TRBV5-6	TRBJ2-7	.	.
TGTGCCACCAGCAGAGAGGGGGGTCCCTACGAGCAGTACTTC	CATSREGGPYEQYF	TRBV15	TRBJ2-7	.	.
TGTGCCAGCAGCGCCGAACGCCACTTCTACGAGCAGTACTTC	CASSAERHFYEQYF	TRBV11-2	TRBJ2-7	.	.
TGTGCCAGCACCTCATGGGGAGGGCTTCCAGACGAGCAGTACTTC	CASTSWGGLPDEQYF	TRBV28	TRBJ2-7	.	TRBD2
TGTGCCAGCAGTTACTTCGGCCCGAATCAGCCCCAGCATTTT	CASSYFGPNQPQHF	TRBV6-2/TRBV6-3	TRBJ1-5	.	.
TGTGCCACCAGTGATTGGGGCAGCAGCACAGATACGCAGTATTTT	CATSDWGSSTDTQYF	TRBV24-1	TRBJ2-3	.	.
TGTGCCAGCAGTGATCTCGACAGGGGCTCCTACGAGCAGTACTTC	CASSDLDRGSYEQYF	TRBV25-1	TRBJ2-7	.	TRBD1
TGTGCCAGCAGTGAGGGGACAGCTTGGAATCAGCCCCAGCATTTT	CASSEGTAWNQPQHF	TRBV2	TRBJ1-5	.	TRBD1
TGTGCCAGCAGTGAAGCGACCCGGGGGACTTGGGGCGGGTCCTACGAGCAGTACTTC	CASSEATRGTWGGSYEQYF	TRBV2	TRBJ2-7	.	.
TGTGCCAGCAGCCAGGGACAGGGACACAATGAGCAGTTCTTC	CASSQGQGHNEQFF	TRBV7-8	TRBJ2-1	.	TRBD1
TGTGCCTGGAGTGGACTAGCAAATGAGCAGTTCTTC	CAWSGLANEQFF	TRBV30	TRBJ2-1	.	TRBD2
TGTGCCAGCAGTACTCCAGGGATCGAGCAGTACTTC	CASSTPGIEQYF	TRBV27	TRBJ2-7	.	.
TGTGTCAGAAGCCGAGAAACAGGGGGCCATTACAATGAGCAGTTCTTC	CVRSRETGGHYNEQFF	TRBV7-5	TRBJ2-1	.	.
TGTGCCAGCAGCGTCCGGGGCGGGACCGGATACAATGAGCAGTTCTTC	CASSVRGGTGYNEQFF	TRBV9	TRBJ2-1	.	.
TGTGCCAGCTCACCCTTGACGGAGGATACGCAGTATTTT	CASSPLTEDTQYF	TRBV18	TRBJ2-3	.	.
TGTGCCAGCTTACAGGGGGAGTTCACCTACGAGCAGTACTTC	CASLQGEFTYEQYF	TRBV2	TRBJ2-7	.	TRBD1
TGTGCCAGCAGCTTGCCGGGACTAGGCACCGGGGAGCTGTTTTTT	CASSLPGLGTGELFF	TRBV4-2	TRBJ2-2	.	TRBD2
TGTGCCAGCAGCTTGGTTGGGGCGTCACAAGAGACCCAGTACTTC	CASSLVGASQETQYF	TRBV5-6	TRBJ2-5	.	.
TGTGCCAGCAGCCATACCGGGACAGCCTATGGCTACACCTTC	CASSHTGTAYGYTF	TRBV14	TRBJ1-2	.	TRBD1
TGTGCCAGCAGCTTAGGGACAGGGGCCCTAGAAGAGACCCAGTACTTC	CASSLGTGALEETQYF	TRBV7-3	TRBJ2-5	.	TRBD1
TGTGCCAGCAATGGAGGAGGCACCACTAGCACAGATACGCAGTATTTT	CASNGGGTTSTDTQYF	TRBV27	TRBJ2-3	.	.
TGTGCCAGCAGCTTGTTAGCGGCTAAGAATACAGATACGCAGTATTTT	CASSLLAAKNTDTQYF	TRBV7-9	TRBJ2-3	.	.
TGTGCCTCCCAGGATCAGTCTAGCAATCAGCCCCAGCATTTT	CASQDQSSNQPQHF	TRBV6-1	TRBJ1-5	.	.
TGTGCCTGGAGTGTAATTAGGACAGGGGGCGGCTATGGCTACACCTTC	CAWSVIRTGGGYGYTF	TRBV30	TRBJ1-2	.	TRBD1
TGTGCCAGCAGTCTTGACTGGGCAACTAATGAAAAACTGTTTTTT	CASSLDWATNEKLFF	TRBV27	TRBJ1-4	.	.
TGTGCCATCAGTGCCCTGTCATTACGCTCTGGAAACACCATATATTTT	CAISALSLRSGNTIYF	TRBV10-3	TRBJ1-3	.	.
TGTGCCAGCAGTCCCAGACGAATGACAGGCGCGGCTTTCTTT	CASSPRRMTGAAFF	TRBV28	TRBJ1-1	.	.
TGTGCCAGCAGTGGGGGCGAGCAGTGCTTC	CASSGGEQCF	TRBV28	TRBJ2-7	.	.
TGCGCCAGCAGTCCGGCGGGGGGTCAGCCCCAGCATTTT	CASSPAGGQPQHF	TRBV10-2	TRBJ1-5	.	.
TGTGCCAGCAGCTCCGAAGGGCTAAACACAGATACGCAGTATTTT	CASSSEGLNTDTQYF	TRBV9	TRBJ2-3	.	.
TGTGCCAGCAGGACAGGGACCTACGAGCAGTACTTC	CASRTGTYEQYF	TRBV12-3/TRBV12-4	TRBJ2-7	.	TRBD1
TGCGCCAGCAGCTTGGAGGGCTCTGGAAACACCATATATTTT	CASSLEGSGNTIYF	TRBV5-1	TRBJ1-3	.	.
TGTGCCAGCTCACCTCTCCAGGGGGCTTACGAGCAGTACTTC	CASSPLQGAYEQYF	TRBV18	TRBJ2-7	.	TRBD1
TGTGCCAGCAGCTTGGTAGCCAGGGGGGTGAACACTGAAGCTTTTTTT	CASSLVARGVNTEAFF	TRBV5-4	TRBJ1-1	.	TRBD1
TGCAGCGCCCTACAATCTCTCAGTGACTATGGCTACACCTTC	CSALQSLSDYGYTF	TRBV29-1	TRBJ1-2	.	.
TGTGCCAGCTCACCACCAACCGGTTCCGCGACCTACAATGAGCAGTTCTTC	CASSPPTGSATYNEQFF	TRBV18	TRBJ2-1	.	.
TGTGCCTGGAGTGGAAACACCAATCAGCCCCAGCATTTT	CAWSGNTNQPQHF	TRBV30	TRBJ1-5	.	.
TGCGCCAGCAGCCCGGAGGGACTAGCGTCCTACAATGAGCAGTTCTTC	CASSPEGLASYNEQFF	TRBV4-1	TRBJ2-1	.	TRBD2
TGTGCCAGCAGTACAGGTTCTCCGTTCTCTGGAAACACCATATATTTT	CASSTGSPFSGNTIYF	TRBV2	TRBJ1-3	.	.
TGCGCCAGCAGCTATGGGGCGCCGTATGGCTACACCTTC	CASSYGAPYGYTF	TRBV5-1	TRBJ1-2	.	.
TGTGCCATCAGAAAAAACCTAGCGGGAGGGTACAATGAGCAGTTCTTC	CAIRKNLAGGYNEQFF	TRBV10-3	TRBJ2-1	.	TRBD2
TGTGCCAGCAGTAGAACAGGGGGCTATGGCTACACCTTC	CASSRTGGYGYTF	TRBV6-6	TRBJ1-2	.	TRBD1
TGTGCCAGTAGGGCGGGAGGTTCAGATACGCAGTATTTT	CASRAGGSDTQYF	TRBV19	TRBJ2-3	.	TRBD2
TGTGCCAGCAGAGTACAGGGGTCTTCACCCCTCCACTTT	CASRVQGSSPLHF	TRBV6-5	TRBJ1-6	.	TRBD1
TGTGCCAGCTTCGGGTCGAGGTCTGAAGCTTTCTTT	CASFGSRSEAFF	TRBV3-1/TRBV3-2	TRBJ1-1	.	.
TGCGCCAGCAGCTTCTCCTACAATGAGCAGTTCTTC	CASSFSYNEQFF	TRBV5-1	TRBJ2-1	.	.